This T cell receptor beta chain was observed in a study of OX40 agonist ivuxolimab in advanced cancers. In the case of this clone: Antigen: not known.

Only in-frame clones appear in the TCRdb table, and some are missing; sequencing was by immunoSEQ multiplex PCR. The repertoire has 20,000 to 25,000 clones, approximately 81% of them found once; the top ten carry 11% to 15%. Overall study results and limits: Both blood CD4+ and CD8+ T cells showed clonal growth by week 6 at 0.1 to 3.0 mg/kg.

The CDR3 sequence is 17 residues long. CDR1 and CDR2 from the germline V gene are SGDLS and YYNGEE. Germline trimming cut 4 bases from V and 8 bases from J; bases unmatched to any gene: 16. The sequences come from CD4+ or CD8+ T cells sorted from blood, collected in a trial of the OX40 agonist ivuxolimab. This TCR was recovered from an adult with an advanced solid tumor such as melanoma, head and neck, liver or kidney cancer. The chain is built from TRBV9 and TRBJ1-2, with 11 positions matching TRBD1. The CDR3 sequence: CASSNPTVGTGGFGYTF. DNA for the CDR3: TGTGCCAGCAGCAACCCTACGGTTGGGACAGGGGGTTTCGGCTACACCTTC.